Listed below are T cell receptor beta chains from one sample, sequenced in a study of T cell responses to AZD1222 COVID-19 vaccine. Clones were read by immunoSEQ multiplex PCR, and TCRdb kept only the in-frame ones, dropping some. The sample has about 69,000 clones; less than 85% are singletons. Sequenced here: peripheral blood, sampled 28 days after the second AZD1222 dose. Receptors were obtained from an adult who received the AZD1222 COVID-19 vaccine. The CDR3 runs from the conserved cysteine through the conserved F or W. The order of the fields is clone size, J gene, V gene, D gene, CDR3 protein, CDR3 DNA. D genes are given only for firm matches. The listing skips clone size in some rows; elsewhere it reads once, few, many or a size class.

- TRBJ1-3 TRBV6-5 - CASSYGGAHGNTIYF TGTGCCAGCAGTTACGGAGGGGCACATGGAAACACCATATATTTT
- TRBJ2-1 TRBV5-1 - CASSYVPDTYNEQFF TGCGCCAGCAGCTACGTGCCGGACACCTACAATGAGCAGTTCTTC
- TRBJ2-3 TRBV19 - CASSMGVGPDTQYF TGTGCCAGTAGTATGGGGGTGGGACCAGATACGCAGTATTTT
- TRBJ2-1 TRBV3-1/TRBV3-2 TRBD1 CASRRDREQFF TGTGCCAGCAGACGGGACAGGGAGCAGTTCTTC
few TRBJ1-6 TRBV5-6 - CASRSNQAIHSPLHF TGTGCCAGCAGATCTAATCAGGCAATTCATTCACCCCTCCACTTT
- TRBJ2-7 TRBV19 - CASSMRRDEQYF TGTGCCAGTAGTATGAGGAGGGACGAGCAGTACTTC
- TRBJ2-7 TRBV4-2 - CASSQPGTAYEQYF TGTGCCAGCAGCCAACCTGGGACCGCCTACGAGCAGTACTTC
- TRBJ1-2 TRBV14 - CASSQSAGVTDLYGYTF TGTGCCAGCAGCCAATCGGCAGGGGTCACGGACCTCTATGGCTACACCTTC
- TRBJ2-3 TRBV10-1 TRBD2 CASSESLAGGRDTQYF TGCGCCAGCAGTGAGTCGTTGGCGGGGGGTAGGGATACGCAGTATTTT
few TRBJ1-3 TRBV18 TRBD1 CASSPREEDRVIGNTIYF TGTGCCAGCTCACCGCGAGAGGAAGACAGGGTAATTGGAAACACCATATATTTT
- TRBJ2-1 TRBV6-5 TRBD1 CASSYWGTGGYNEQFF TGTGCCAGCAGTTATTGGGGGACAGGGGGGTACAATGAGCAGTTCTTC
- TRBJ1-1 TRBV4-2 TRBD1 CASSQGTDRGGRTEAFF TGTGCCAGCAGCCAAGGGACTGACAGGGGGGGACGGACTGAAGCTTTCTTT
- TRBJ2-1 TRBV27 - CASSLFQGPNEQFF TGTGCCAGCAGTTTATTTCAGGGCCCCAATGAGCAGTTCTTC
- TRBJ2-7 TRBV27 - CASSLRGPRNEQYF TGTGCCAGCAGTTTAAGGGGTCCTAGAAACGAGCAGTACTTC
- TRBJ2-5 TRBV5-4 - CASSLGRQETQYF TGTGCCAGCAGCTTGGGGCGTCAAGAGACCCAGTACTTC
- TRBJ1-1 TRBV3-1/TRBV3-2 - CASSQGMNTEAFF TGTGCCAGCAGCCAGGGAATGAACACTGAAGCTTTCTTT
- TRBJ2-1 TRBV7-9 TRBD2 CASSLGLAGPNEQFF TGTGCCAGCAGCTTAGGCCTAGCGGGGCCCAATGAGCAGTTCTTC
once TRBJ1-3 TRBV5-4 - CASSIQGGNTIYF TGTGCCAGCAGCATCCAGGGGGGAAACACCATATATTTT
- TRBJ2-1 TRBV7-9 TRBD2 CASSSWTSEYNEQFF TGTGCCAGCAGCTCATGGACTAGCGAGTACAATGAGCAGTTCTTC
- TRBJ2-7 TRBV30 - CAWSMGQTYEQYF TGTGCCTGGAGTATGGGTCAGACCTACGAGCAGTACTTC
few TRBJ1-1 TRBV5-1 - CASTVNANMGTEAFF TGCGCCAGCACCGTCAATGCTAATATGGGCACTGAAGCTTTCTTT
- TRBJ2-5 TRBV11-3 TRBD2 CASSLGGRETQYF TGTGCCAGCAGCTTGGGAGGGAGAGAGACCCAGTACTTC
few TRBJ2-3 TRBV29-1 - CSVEDSSVTQYF TGCAGCGTTGAAGATAGCTCTGTTACGCAGTATTTT
- TRBJ2-4 TRBV2 TRBD2 CASSDRGAGGINIQYF TGTGCCAGCAGTGATAGGGGAGCGGGAGGGATAAACATTCAGTACTTC
- TRBJ2-7 TRBV5-3 - CARSLDEQYF TGTGCCAGAAGCTTGGACGAGCAGTACTTC
once TRBJ1-3 TRBV11-2 - CASTLAAGISGAIYF TGTGCCAGCACCCTTGCAGCGGGAATTTCCGGGGCCATATATTTT
- TRBJ1-1 TRBV24-1 TRBD1 CATSDFADRGPDTEAFF TGTGCCACCAGTGATTTCGCTGACAGGGGGCCCGACACTGAAGCTTTCTTT
- TRBJ2-5 TRBV12-5 - CASGSHGETQYF TGTGCTAGTGGTTCTCACGGAGAGACCCAGTACTTC